These 7 T cell receptor beta chains came from one sample sequenced in a study of blood T cell repertoires in COVID-19 (TCRdb year 2020). The library relied on the immunoSEQ multiplex PCR assay. Not all clones reach the TCRdb copy of this immuneACCESS table, which keeps in-frame sequences only. Checked studies attribute under half of the gap to unresolved V genes and leave the rest unexplained. The sample yields about 85,000 clones; about 80% were counted once. The top ten constitute around 12% of the sample. The sequencing input was peripheral blood. The receptors originated from a human donor in a cohort sampled during active COVID-19.

This clone was detected once. The V call is TRBV6-2 or TRBV6-3, the J call TRBJ2-7; TRBD1 matches at 9 bases. Germline CDR1 is MNHEY and CDR2 is SVGEGT. Trimming took 6 bases from V and 3 from J; bases not matched to a gene: 9. CDR3 length: 15 amino acids. CDR3 in DNA: TGTGCCAGCAGCAAAACCGGGACAGGGAACTACGAGCAGTACTTC. Its protein product is CASSKTGTGNYEQYF.

This clone was counted only a few times. V and J are TRBV19 and TRBJ2-7; 8 bases are shared with TRBD2. The CDR3 is 16 amino acids. The V gene end was trimmed by 7 bases and the J gene end by 0 bases; junction bases not matched to a gene: 11. Germline assignment: CDR1 LNHDA and CDR2 SQIVND (reference sequence). CDR3 nucleotides: TGTGCCAGTAAACAGGGCTTCAGCGGGAGCTCCTACGAGCAGTACTTC. Residues: CASKQGFSGSSYEQYF.

The rearrangement links TRBV5-6 to TRBJ1-2; TRBD1 aligns across 7 bases. CDR1 and CDR2 (germline): SGHDT, YYEEEE. The CDR3 is made up of 14 amino acids. The trim removed 0 bases at V and 6 bases at J, leaving 5 bases unmatched. CDR3 protein: CASSLGRGRDGYTF. The CDR3 bases are TGTGCCAGCAGCTTGGGGAGGGGGCGCGATGGCTACACCTTC.

V usage is TRBV28 and J usage is TRBJ2-7; 9 nucleotides align to TRBD1. The length of the CDR3 is 12 residues. Per germline, CDR1 MDHEN and CDR2 SYDVKM. Germline trimming cut 10 bases from V and 3 bases from J; bases unmatched to any gene: 4. The DNA of the CDR3 is TGTGCCACAACAGGGGGCGTCTACGAGCAGTACTTC. This codes for CATTGGVYEQYF.

The chain has TRBV21-1 and TRBJ2-3; the DNA was not compared with TRBD2, the D call given in the table. TRBV21-1 is described as a pseudogene. CDR3 length equals 15 residues. CDR3 loop: CASSKEPNGGDTQYF. CDR3 nucleotides: TGTGCCAGCAGCAAAGAGCCGAACGGGGGAGATACGCAGTATTTT.

V is TRBV12-3 or TRBV12-4 and J is TRBJ1-6; D gene ambiguous. Trimming stripped 6 bases from V and 5 bases from J, with 8 bases between. The CDR3 runs 13 residues. CDR3 bases: TGTGCCAGCAGCACCATAGATAATTCACCCCTCCACTTT. This translates into CASSTIDNSPLHF.

V gene TRBV19 combines with J gene TRBJ2-3, with D possibly being TRBD2 (6 bases). V dropped 7 bases and J dropped 0 bases, with 14 bases sitting between them. Per germline, CDR1 LNHDA and CDR2 SQIVND (reference sequence). The CDR3 sequence is 15 residues long. CDR3 amino acids: CASNIGGLSTDTQYF. CDR3 DNA sequence: TGTGCCAGTAACATCGGGGGTTTGAGCACAGATACGCAGTATTTT.